A single sample is the source of the 13 T cell receptor beta chains below, sequenced in a study of cytomegalovirus exposure and HLA in healthy donors. PCR involved 60 Vbeta and 13 Jbeta primers. Assay used: immunoSEQ multiplex PCR; TCRdb lists only in-frame clones, some missing. The sample lists more than 250,000 clones; over 85% were seen once. The sample taken for sequencing was PBMCs. The receptors come from a woman younger than 30 in good health and CMV-seronegative.

This clone was observed a handful of times. The CDR3 nucleotides are TGTGCCAGCTCACAGGGACACTCTGGAAACACCATATATTTT. Protein: CASSQGHSGNTIYF. The chain carries TRBV18 and TRBJ1-3; D may be TRBD1 (6 bases). Trimming took 4 bases from V and 0 from J, leaving 7 bases between them. Germline lookup yields CDR1 KGHSH and CDR2 LQKENI. The CDR3 sequence is 14 residues long.

A few counts support this clone. The chain joins TRBV11-2 to TRBJ2-1; TRBD1 matches at 7 bases. CDR1 SGHAT and CDR2 FQNNGV come from the germline V gene. The CDR3 runs 15 residues. The V and J ends lost 2 bases and 8 bases, in that order; junction bases with no gene match: 9. CDR3 sequence (DNA): TGTGCCAGCAGCTTAAGGGACAGCGGTTCGGATGAGCAGTTCTTC. This codes for CASSLRDSGSDEQFF.

This clone was seen once. The J gene is TRBJ1-2, the V gene TRBV29-1, with 7 bases fitting TRBD1. Germline CDR1 reads SQVTM; CDR2 reads ANQGSEA. The CDR3 loop spans 12 amino acids. Losses at the gene ends were 6 bases for V and 6 bases for J; bases not matched to a gene: 7. As DNA, the CDR3 is TGCAGCGTGATCGACAGGGTTGATGGCTACACCTTC. This gives the protein CSVIDRVDGYTF.

This clone was seen just once. The chain joins TRBV5-4 to TRBJ1-2; TRBD1 might be the D (5 bases). From germline, CDR1 is SGHNT and CDR2 YYREEE (reference sequence). CDR3 length equals 13 residues. Trimming shortened V by 4 bases and J by 3 bases, and 10 bases separated the two germline ends. Here the CDR3 reads CASSPQGDYGYTF. Written as DNA, the CDR3 is TGTGCCAGCAGCCCCCAAGGGGACTATGGCTACACCTTC. Full variable domain (rest looked up from reference TRBV5-4 and TRBJ1-2): ETGVTQSPTHLIKTRGQQVTLRCSSQSGHNTVSWYQQALGQGPQFIFQYYREEENGRGNFPPRFSGLQFPNYSSELNVNALELDDSALYLCASSPQGDYGYTFGSGTRLTVV.

The chain is built from TRBV29-1 and TRBJ1-2; maybe TRBD1 (5 bases). The CDR3 has 14 amino acids. The germline V and J ends were trimmed by 5 bases and 0 bases, with 13 bases remaining between them. Per germline, CDR1 SQVTM and CDR2 ANQGSEA. CDR3 protein: CSVLGAATNYGYTF. The CDR3 coding sequence is TGCAGCGTTTTAGGGGCAGCGACTAACTATGGCTACACCTTC.

The V gene is TRBV9, the J gene TRBJ2-5; 7 bases fit TRBD1. Germline CDR1 SGDLS, CDR2 YYNGEE. This CDR3 has 15 residues. The trim removed 2 bases at V and 5 bases at J, leaving 9 bases unmatched. The CDR3 DNA follows: TGTGCCAGCAGCGTGGACAGGCGGCCAGGGGAGACCCAGTACTTC. It is translated as CASSVDRRPGETQYF. The complete variable domain, with remaining parts taken from reference TRBV9 and TRBJ2-5, reads DSGVTQTPKHLITATGQRVTLRCSPRSGDLSVYWYQQSLDQGLQFLIQYYNGEERAKGNILERFSAQQFPDLHSELNLSSLELGDSALYFCASSVDRRPGETQYFGPGTRLLVL.

The gene calls are TRBV5-6 and TRBJ1-2, with TRBD1 identical over 10 bases. CDR3 length equals 15 residues. Germline trimming cut 2 bases from V and 4 bases from J; bases unmatched to any gene: 5. Looked up from germline, CDR1 is SGHDT and CDR2 is YYEEEE. The CDR3 DNA is TGTGCCAGCAGCTTCGGGACAGGGGACGGCTATGGCTACACCTTC. This gives the protein CASSFGTGDGYGYTF.

The chain uses TRBV5-1 and TRBJ2-1; the match to TRBD2 covers 8 bases. The germline V gene has CDR1 SGHRS and CDR2 YFSETQ. The CDR3 runs to 16 residues. After removal of 0 bases from V and 3 bases from J, the junction contained 5 bases not matched to a gene. CDR3: CASSLAAGGFYNEQFF. The DNA for the CDR3 is TGCGCCAGCAGCTTGGCCGCGGGGGGCTTCTACAATGAGCAGTTCTTC.

The CDR3 is CASSPRDSEAFF. As DNA, the CDR3 is TGTGCCAGCTCACCTCGGGACAGTGAAGCTTTCTTT. The chain combines TRBV18 with TRBJ1-1; 7 bases agree with TRBD1. V shed 3 bases and J 7 bases; nucleotides not matched to a gene: 2. The V gene's germline CDR1 is KGHSH and CDR2 LQKENI. The CDR3 spans 12 residues. Supplemented by reference TRBV18 and TRBJ1-1, the full variable domain reads NAGVMQNPRHLVRRRGQEARLRCSPMKGHSHVYWYRQLPEEGLKFMVYLQKENIIDESGMPKERFSAEFPKEGPSILRIQQVVRGDSAAYFCASSPRDSEAFFGQGTRLTVV.

Remarks on this clone: The junction and the germline gene differ at one end; a read error may be behind it. The J gene is TRBJ2-7, the V gene TRBV7-9, with 9 positions matching TRBD1. CDR3 length: 17 residues. Germline CDR1 SEHNR, CDR2 FQNEAQ (reference sequence). The CDR3 sequence: CSSSASGTGPPYYEQYF. The DNA for the CDR3 is TGTTCCAGCAGCGCTAGTGGGACAGGGCCACCGTACTACGAGCAGTACTTC.

The V call is TRBV23-1, the J call TRBJ2-3; unclear D gene. TRBV23-1 counts as an open reading frame of uncertain function. The CDR3 runs 12 residues. Trimming removed 7 bases at V and 4 bases at J, with 9 bases between. As DNA, the CDR3 is TGCGCCAGCACCAGAACCGCAGATACGCAGTATTTT. Protein: CASTRTADTQYF.

This chain links TRBV4-1 with TRBJ2-7; TRBD2 matches at 9 bases. CDR3 length: 19 residues. The germline gives CDR1 MGHRA, CDR2 YSYEKL. V dropped 0 bases and J dropped 3; count of bases not matched to a gene: 15. The CDR3 loop reads CASSQEYRLAGIRVYEQYF. In DNA, the CDR3 is TGCGCCAGCAGCCAAGAGTACCGGCTAGCGGGGATTAGAGTCTACGAGCAGTACTTC.

This sequence joins TRBV7-9 and TRBJ1-1; D unresolved. The CDR3 has 14 amino acids. The germline V and J ends were trimmed by 7 bases and 7 bases, with 19 bases remaining between them. CDR1 and CDR2 from the germline V gene are SEHNR and FQNEAQ (reference sequence). CDR3 amino acids: CASNEAGIRDEAFF. The CDR3 region has the DNA TGTGCCAGCAACGAAGCGGGGATCCGCGATGAAGCTTTCTTT.